A selection of T cell receptor beta chains follows, all from one sample in a study of T cell responses to AZD1222 COVID-19 vaccine. Only in-frame clones appear in the TCRdb table, and some are missing; sequencing was by immunoSEQ multiplex PCR. The sample lists 55,000 to 60,000 clones; more than 70% were seen once. The sample was peripheral blood, taken on day 0 of MenACWY control vaccination. The receptors come from an adult in good health. The CDR3 runs from the conserved cysteine through the conserved F or W. D genes are given only for firm matches. Only some rows state a clone size, as once, few, many or a class for expanded clones.

abundance | d_gene | j_gene | v_gene | CDR3aa
. | TRBD2 | TRBJ2-5 | TRBV30 | CAWTHSGRQGTQYF
. | TRBD1 | TRBJ1-5 | TRBV7-6 | CASSPHETGGYQPQHF
. | . | TRBJ2-7 | TRBV5-1 | CASSLGGSNNYEQYF
. | TRBD2 | TRBJ2-1 | TRBV19 | CASSIKVAGGFTFYEQFF
. | TRBD1 | TRBJ1-5 | TRBV5-5 | CASSLEPGTGGYQPQHF
once | TRBD1 | TRBJ2-7 | TRBV5-4 | CASSFDRGTYEQYF
. | . | TRBJ2-1 | TRBV6-6 | CASSRDGEQFF
. | TRBD2 | TRBJ2-5 | TRBV24-1 | CATSDLSSGRETQYF
. | . | TRBJ2-5 | TRBV5-1 | CASSFGTFQETQYF
few | TRBD1 | TRBJ2-6 | TRBV5-1 | CASSFWTGGATGANVLTF
few | TRBD1 | TRBJ2-1 | TRBV4-1 | CASSQGLGTGPYNEQFF
. | . | TRBJ1-3 | TRBV7-6 | CASSLGWGSSGNTIYF
. | . | TRBJ1-2 | TRBV7-8 | CASSLGRYYGYTF
few | TRBD2 | TRBJ2-7 | TRBV7-2 | CASSSGLAGGRGRYEQYF
. | TRBD2 | TRBJ2-7 | TRBV28 | CASSFALAGRSSYEQYF
. | . | TRBJ2-2 | TRBV7-3 | CASSPRARGAGELFF
. | TRBD1 | TRBJ1-2 | TRBV6-5 | CASRQGASGYTF
. | . | TRBJ2-1 | TRBV9 | CASSVVGGEQFF
. | TRBD2 | TRBJ2-7 | TRBV27 | CASSGAGVAYEQYF
. | . | TRBJ2-2 | TRBV19 | CASSSSGPNTGELFF
. | TRBD1 | TRBJ1-1 | TRBV30 | CACQNRGGTEAFF
. | . | TRBJ1-3 | TRBV7-2 | CASSLDSGPGNTIYF
. | . | TRBJ1-2 | TRBV4-3 | CASSSAEGLSGMGGYTF
few | . | TRBJ1-1 | TRBV7-3 | CASSLNAGATEAFF
. | . | TRBJ2-7 | TRBV6-5 | CASSHSSGSVYEQYF
once | . | TRBJ1-5 | TRBV28 | CASSLNLQEQPQHF
. | . | TRBJ2-7 | TRBV28 | CATGKGLRTYEQYF
. | . | TRBJ2-3 | TRBV28 | CASSRPTDTQYF
. | TRBD1 | TRBJ2-2 | TRBV18 | CASSRPGQGRTGELFF
. | TRBD1 | TRBJ1-3 | TRBV5-1 | CVSSTGTALSSGNTIYF
. | TRBD2 | TRBJ2-5 | TRBV2 | CASSEARGSGETQYF
. | . | TRBJ1-3 | TRBV5-8 | CASSLRQGAIYF